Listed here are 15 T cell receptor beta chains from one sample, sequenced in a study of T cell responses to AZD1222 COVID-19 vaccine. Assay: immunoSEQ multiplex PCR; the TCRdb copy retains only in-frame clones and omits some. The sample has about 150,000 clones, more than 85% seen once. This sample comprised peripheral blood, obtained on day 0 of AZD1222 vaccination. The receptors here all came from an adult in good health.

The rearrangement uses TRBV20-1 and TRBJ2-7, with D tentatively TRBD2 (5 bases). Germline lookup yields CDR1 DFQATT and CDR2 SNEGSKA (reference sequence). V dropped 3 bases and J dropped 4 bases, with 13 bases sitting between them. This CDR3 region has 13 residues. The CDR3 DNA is TGCAGTGCTAGTGAGGGCTCGGGGTACGAGCAGTACTTC. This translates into CSASEGSGYEQYF.

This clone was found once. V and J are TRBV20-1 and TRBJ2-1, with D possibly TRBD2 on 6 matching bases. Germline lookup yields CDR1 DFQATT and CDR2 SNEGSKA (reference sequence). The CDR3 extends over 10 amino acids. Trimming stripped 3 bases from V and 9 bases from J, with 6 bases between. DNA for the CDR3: TGCAGTGCTAGCGGGGGTGAGCAGTTCTTC. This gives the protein CSASGGEQFF.

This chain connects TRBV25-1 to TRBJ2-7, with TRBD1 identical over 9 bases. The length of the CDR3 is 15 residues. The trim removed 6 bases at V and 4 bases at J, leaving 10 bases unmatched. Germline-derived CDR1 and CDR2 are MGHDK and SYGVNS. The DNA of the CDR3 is TGTGCCAGCAGCGACGACAGGGGGAGCACGTACGAGCAGTACTTC. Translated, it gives CASSDDRGSTYEQYF.

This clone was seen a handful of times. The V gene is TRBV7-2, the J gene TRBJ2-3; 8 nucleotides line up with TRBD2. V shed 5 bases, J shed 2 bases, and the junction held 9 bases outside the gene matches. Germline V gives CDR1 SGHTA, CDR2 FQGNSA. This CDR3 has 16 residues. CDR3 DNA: TGTGCCAGCAGCCCCGGGAGGGGGACACCCACAGATACGCAGTATTTT. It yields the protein CASSPGRGTPTDTQYF.

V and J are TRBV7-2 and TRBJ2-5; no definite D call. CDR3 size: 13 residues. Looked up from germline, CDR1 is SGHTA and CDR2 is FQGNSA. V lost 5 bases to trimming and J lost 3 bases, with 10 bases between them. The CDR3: CASSPFAEETQYF. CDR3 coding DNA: TGTGCCAGCAGCCCCTTTGCGGAAGAGACCCAGTACTTC.

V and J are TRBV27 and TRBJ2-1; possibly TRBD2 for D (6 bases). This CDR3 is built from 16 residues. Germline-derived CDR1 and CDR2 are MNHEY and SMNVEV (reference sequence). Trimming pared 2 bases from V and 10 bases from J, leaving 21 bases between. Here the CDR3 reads CASSLSWDSKFKEQFF. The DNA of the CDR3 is TGTGCCAGCAGTTTAAGCTGGGACTCCAAATTCAAGGAGCAGTTCTTC.

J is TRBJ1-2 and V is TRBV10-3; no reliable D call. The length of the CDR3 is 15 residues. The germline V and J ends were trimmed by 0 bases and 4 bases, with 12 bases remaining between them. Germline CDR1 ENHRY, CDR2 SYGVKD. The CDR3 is CAISESTRQFYGYTF. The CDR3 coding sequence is TGTGCCATCAGTGAGTCGACTCGGCAGTTCTATGGCTACACCTTC.

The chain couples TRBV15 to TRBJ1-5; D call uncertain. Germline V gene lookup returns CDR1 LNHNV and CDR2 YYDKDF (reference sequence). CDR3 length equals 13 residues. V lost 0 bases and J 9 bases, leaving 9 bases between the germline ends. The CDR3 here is CATSRDVGRPQHF. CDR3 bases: TGTGCCACCAGCAGAGATGTGGGGAGGCCCCAGCATTTT. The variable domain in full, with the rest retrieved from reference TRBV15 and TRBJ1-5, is DAMVIQNPRYQVTQFGKPVTLSCSQTLNHNVMYWYQQKSSQAPKLLFHYYDKDFNNEADTPDNFQSRRPNTSFCFLDIRSPGLGDTAMYLCATSRDVGRPQHFGDGTRLSIL.

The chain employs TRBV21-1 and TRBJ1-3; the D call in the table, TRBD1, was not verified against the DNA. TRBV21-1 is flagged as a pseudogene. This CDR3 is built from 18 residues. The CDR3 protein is CASSPMGGQGFSGNTIYF. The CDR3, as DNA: TGTGCCAGCAGCCCAATGGGGGGACAGGGGTTCTCTGGAAACACCATATATTTT.

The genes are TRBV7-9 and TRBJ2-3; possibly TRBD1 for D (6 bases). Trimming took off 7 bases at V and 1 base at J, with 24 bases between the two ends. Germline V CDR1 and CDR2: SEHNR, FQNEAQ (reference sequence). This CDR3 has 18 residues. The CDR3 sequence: CASNPRRTQGTRTDTQYF. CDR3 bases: TGTGCCAGCAACCCAAGGAGGACTCAGGGGACACGCACAGATACGCAGTATTTT. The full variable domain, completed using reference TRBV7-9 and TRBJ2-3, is DTGVSQNPRHKITKRGQNVTFRCDPISEHNRLYWYRQTLGQGPEFLTYFQNEAQLEKSRLLSDRFSAERPKGSFSTLEIQRTEQGDSAMYLCASNPRRTQGTRTDTQYFGPGTRLTVL.

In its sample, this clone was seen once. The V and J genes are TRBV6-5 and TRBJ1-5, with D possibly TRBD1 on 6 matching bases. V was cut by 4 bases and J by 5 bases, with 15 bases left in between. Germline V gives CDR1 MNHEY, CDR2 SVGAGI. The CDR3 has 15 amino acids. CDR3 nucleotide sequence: TGTGCCAGCAGTTCGCTCGACAGGTACTATCAGCCCCAGCATTTT. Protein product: CASSSLDRYYQPQHF.

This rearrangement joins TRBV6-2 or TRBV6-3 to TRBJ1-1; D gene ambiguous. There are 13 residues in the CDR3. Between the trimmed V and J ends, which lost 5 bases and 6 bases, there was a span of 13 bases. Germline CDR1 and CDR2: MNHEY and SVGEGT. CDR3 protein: CASSPAGYAEAFF. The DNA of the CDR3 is TGTGCCAGCAGTCCGGCCGGGTACGCTGAAGCTTTCTTT.

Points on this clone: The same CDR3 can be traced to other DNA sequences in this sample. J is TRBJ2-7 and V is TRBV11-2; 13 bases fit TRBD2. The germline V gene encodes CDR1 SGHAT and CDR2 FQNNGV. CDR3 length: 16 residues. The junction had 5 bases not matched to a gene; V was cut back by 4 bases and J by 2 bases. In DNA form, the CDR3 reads TGTGCCAGCAGCTCACACGGACTAGCGGGAGCCTACGAGCAGTACTTC. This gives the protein CASSSHGLAGAYEQYF.

The CDR3 DNA sequence: TGTGCCAGTAGTCGCCCTGCCGGGACAGGAGCCTACGAGCAGTACTTC. Its translation: CASSRPAGTGAYEQYF. This chain links TRBV19 with TRBJ2-7, with TRBD1 matching 8 bases. Germline V CDR1 and CDR2: LNHDA, SQIVND (reference sequence). CDR3 length: 16 amino acids. The J segment lost 2 bases and the V segment lost 5 bases, leaving 11 bases of the junction unmatched.

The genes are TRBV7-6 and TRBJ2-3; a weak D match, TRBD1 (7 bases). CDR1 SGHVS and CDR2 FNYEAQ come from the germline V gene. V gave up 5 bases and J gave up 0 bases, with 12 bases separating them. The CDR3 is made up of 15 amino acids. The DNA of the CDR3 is TGTGCCAGCAGCCGCGGGACAGCTAGCACAGATACGCAGTATTTT. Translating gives CASSRGTASTDTQYF.